Below are 13 T cell receptor beta chains sequenced from a single sample in a study of glioma-infiltrating T cells after dendritic cell vaccination. Sequenced by immunoSEQ multiplex PCR; TCRdb stores in-frame clones only, minus some. The table shows about 38,000 clones, with 70% to 85% occurring only once. The sample consisted of blood, taken before dendritic cell vaccination. The receptors were gathered from a human donor with glioblastoma.

The chain couples TRBV28 to TRBJ2-7, with a possible D match to TRBD1 (6 bases). This CDR3 is 14 amino acids long. CDR1 is MDHEN and CDR2 is SYDVKM in the germline V gene. Trimming stripped 6 bases from V and 4 bases from J, with 16 bases between. This chain's CDR3 is CASSALTGFYEQYF. The CDR3 DNA reads TGTGCCAGCAGCGCCCTGACAGGTTTTTACGAGCAGTACTTC.

The chain has TRBV10-3 and TRBJ1-2; D uncertain. This CDR3 is built from 16 residues. Germline V lookup: CDR1 ENHRY, CDR2 SYGVKD. Deletions cut 0 bases from V and 0 bases from J, with 11 bases between. CDR3: CAISESGVQANYGYTF. CDR3 nucleotide sequence: TGTGCCATCAGTGAGTCCGGGGTCCAAGCTAACTATGGCTACACCTTC.

The gene calls are TRBV11-2 and TRBJ2-3; 7 bases map to TRBD1. Germline V lookup: CDR1 SGHAT, CDR2 FQNNGV. This CDR3 region has 13 residues. V lost 4 bases and J lost 3; bases outside the gene matches: 1. CDR3 sequence reads: CASSSDRTDTQYF. In DNA, the CDR3 is TGTGCCAGCAGCTCGGACAGGACAGATACGCAGTATTTT. Full variable domain (missing parts from reference TRBV11-2 and TRBJ2-3): EAGVAQSPRYKIIEKRQSVAFWCNPISGHATLYWYQQILGQGPKLLIQFQNNGVVDDSQLPKDRFSAERLKGVDSTLKIQPAKLEDSAVYLCASSSDRTDTQYFGPGTRLTVL.

The chain couples TRBV5-4 to TRBJ2-1; TRBD2 matches 14 bases. The CDR3 loop spans 15 amino acids. J was trimmed by 9 bases and V by 4 bases; bases with no gene match: 6. Germline loops: CDR1 SGHNT, CDR2 YYREEE (reference sequence). This CDR3 is CASSPGLAGASEQFF. DNA for the CDR3: TGTGCCAGCAGCCCGGGACTAGCGGGGGCAAGTGAGCAGTTCTTC.

The V and J genes are TRBV7-8 and TRBJ2-3; D gene unclear. Trimming took 5 bases from V and 0 from J, leaving 15 bases between them. CDR3 size: 16 residues. CDR1 and CDR2 (germline): SGHVS, FQNEAQ. In nucleotides, the CDR3 is TGTGCCAGCAGCCCCCTTTCGCGCGGAAGCACAGATACGCAGTATTTT. This encodes CASSPLSRGSTDTQYF.

This clone showed up just once. The V call is TRBV9, the J call TRBJ2-7, with a tentative D call TRBD1 (6 bases). The CDR3 is 13 residues long. The V and J ends lost 0 bases and 11 bases respectively, with 15 bases between them. The germline V gene has CDR1 SGDLS and CDR2 YYNGEE. The chain's CDR3 is CASSVDGPGEKYF. The CDR3 nucleotides read TGTGCCAGCAGCGTAGATGGGCCAGGGGAGAAGTACTTC.

This chain's CDR3 is CASSPVVGQGARNEQFF. CDR3 DNA: TGTGCCAGCTCACCAGTCGTCGGCCAGGGGGCGCGGAATGAGCAGTTCTTC. The genes are TRBV18 and TRBJ2-1; TRBD1 matches at 8 bases. J gave up 7 bases and V 2 bases, and 13 bases lay outside the gene matches. Germline lookup yields CDR1 KGHSH and CDR2 LQKENI. This CDR3 is built from 17 residues.

This clone was found once. The chain couples TRBV5-4 to TRBJ2-2; the D gene is possibly TRBD1 (5 bases). The germline V and J ends were trimmed by 4 bases and 0 bases, with 10 bases remaining between them. The CDR3 spans 15 residues. The germline gives CDR1 SGHNT, CDR2 YYREEE (reference sequence). Here the CDR3 reads CASSPRAANTGELFF. CDR3 nucleotides: TGTGCCAGCAGCCCCAGGGCCGCGAACACCGGGGAGCTGTTTTTT.

The chain combines TRBV7-3 with TRBJ2-2, with D possibly being TRBD2 (6 bases). CDR1 and CDR2 (germline): SGHTA, FQGTGA. Deletions cut 4 bases from V and 0 bases from J, with 12 bases between. This CDR3 spans 16 amino acids. The CDR3 DNA reads TGTGCCAGCAGCTCCCCGGCGGGGACGAACACCGGGGAGCTGTTTTTT. It is translated as CASSSPAGTNTGELFF.

This clone was found a few times. V is TRBV29-1 and J is TRBJ1-1, with a tentative D call TRBD1 (5 bases). The CDR3 loop spans 15 amino acids. Germline assignment: CDR1 SQVTM and CDR2 ANQGSEA. The V and J ends lost 1 base and 1 base respectively, with 13 bases between them. The CDR3: CSVEVSGTRNTEAFF. The DNA for the CDR3 is TGCAGCGTTGAAGTTTCTGGGACTAGGAACACTGAAGCTTTCTTT. The variable domain in full, completed from reference TRBV29-1 and TRBJ1-1, reads SAVISQKPSRDICQRGTSLTIQCQVDSQVTMMFWYRQQPGQSLTLIATANQGSEATYESGFVIDKFPISRPNLTFSTLTVSNMSPEDSSIYLCSVEVSGTRNTEAFFGQGTRLTVV.

The V and J genes are TRBV28 and TRBJ1-5, with D uncertain. This CDR3 is 15 amino acids long. Trimming stripped 4 bases from V and 0 bases from J, with 10 bases between. Germline assignment: CDR1 MDHEN and CDR2 SYDVKM. The CDR3 is CASSSQDYSNQPQHF. CDR3 in DNA: TGTGCCAGCAGTTCCCAGGATTATAGCAATCAGCCCCAGCATTTT.

The chain employs TRBV19 and TRBJ2-7, with TRBD2 matching over 9 bases. Germline V gene data show CDR1 as LNHDA and CDR2 as SQIVND (reference sequence). This CDR3 is 19 amino acids long. Germline trimming cut 6 bases from V and 5 bases from J; bases unmatched to any gene: 23. CDR3 DNA sequence: TGTGCCAGTAGCTTGCGGGGGGGGTCGTACGCCGGGAGTTTGGACGAGCAGTACTTC. This encodes CASSLRGGSYAGSLDEQYF.

The chain is built from TRBV10-3 and TRBJ2-6, with 8 bases that match TRBD1. V shed 2 bases, J shed 0 bases, and the junction held 6 bases outside the gene matches. Germline values: CDR1 ENHRY, CDR2 SYGVKD. This CDR3 has 18 residues. The CDR3 loop is CAISEPGQASSGANVLTF. In nucleotides, the CDR3 is TGTGCCATCAGTGAGCCGGGACAGGCAAGCTCTGGGGCCAACGTCCTGACTTTC.